This passage covers 16 T cell receptor beta chains from one sample sequenced in a study of early T cells in non-severe SARS-CoV-2 infection. TCRdb redid the calling of the 5' RACE reads with MiXCR, one entry per CDR3 protein. The repertoire holds tens of thousands of distinct CDR3 sequences, around 13% seen once, with about 1.3% in the top ten. This sample comprised whole blood, obtained at baseline. These receptors were obtained from an adult who was a healthcare worker with PCR-confirmed SARS-CoV-2 infection or an uninfected control (not recorded which).

There are a few counts of this clonotype. J is TRBJ2-1 and V is TRBV7-8; no reliable D call. Germline V lookup: CDR1 SGHVS, CDR2 FQNEAQ. This CDR3 comprises 14 residues. V was shortened by 5 bases and J by 7 bases, with 15 bases between the two germline ends. CDR3 protein: CASSELVRLNEQFF. CDR3 sequence (DNA): TGTGCCAGCAGCGAGTTAGTCCGATTAAATGAGCAGTTCTTC.

The chain couples TRBV30 to TRBJ2-2, with 8 bases fitting TRBD2. After removal of 3 bases from V and 7 bases from J, the junction contained 7 bases not matched to a gene. CDR1 GTSNPN and CDR2 SVGIG come from the germline V gene (reference sequence). The CDR3 has 14 amino acids. CDR3 region: CAWRRPGTSGELFF. CDR3 nucleotides: TGTGCCTGGAGACGTCCGGGGACTAGCGGGGAGCTGTTTTTT.

Many counts were recorded for this clonotype. The chain recombines TRBV28 with TRBJ2-1; D uncertain. This CDR3 has 13 residues. Trimming removed 4 bases from V and 6 bases from J, with 10 bases in between. Germline V gene lookup returns CDR1 MDHEN and CDR2 SYDVKM. This chain's CDR3 is CASSSWDRNEQFF. CDR3 sequence (DNA): TGTGCCAGCAGTTCGTGGGATCGCAATGAGCAGTTCTTC.

There are a few counts of this clonotype. This sequence joins TRBV5-1 and TRBJ2-1, with 8 bases identical to TRBD1. The CDR3 runs to 15 residues. V was clipped by 4 bases and J by 5 bases; unmatched bases: 8. Germline lookup yields CDR1 SGHRS and CDR2 YFSETQ. The CDR3 region has the DNA TGCGCCAGCAGCCAAGCGACAGGGGCTAACAATGAGCAGTTCTTC. It specifies CASSQATGANNEQFF.

The chain employs TRBV6-5 and TRBJ2-3; D possibly corresponds to TRBD2 (6 bases). There are 15 residues in the CDR3. Germline-derived CDR1 and CDR2 are MNHEY and SVGAGI. The germline V and J ends were trimmed by 3 bases and 0 bases, with 10 bases remaining between them. The CDR3 region has the DNA TGTGCCAGCAGTTATTTGAGCGGGAGCACAGATACGCAGTATTTT. This translates into CASSYLSGSTDTQYF.

In its sample, this clonotype was seen a few times. The chain carries TRBV5-1 and TRBJ2-2; D may match TRBD1 or TRBD2 (6 bases each). The germline V gene encodes CDR1 SGHRS and CDR2 YFSETQ. This CDR3 contains 15 residues. V lost 7 bases and J lost 0, with 13 bases in between. CDR3 in amino acids: CASRPGDTNTGELFF. DNA for the CDR3: TGCGCCAGCCGACCGGGGGACACGAACACCGGGGAGCTGTTTTTT.

The V gene is TRBV10-2, the J gene TRBJ1-2; TRBD1 is a possible D gene (6 bases). The CDR3 is 14 residues long. Germline loops: CDR1 WSHSY, CDR2 SAAADI. V was trimmed by 4 bases and J by 6 bases, leaving 15 bases between them. CDR3 bases: TGCGCCAGCAGTGTCGCAGGGGCGAAGAATGGCTACACCTTC. It translates to CASSVAGAKNGYTF.

This rearrangement joins TRBV20-1 to TRBJ1-1; 9 positions agree with TRBD1. CDR3 size: 16 residues. The trim removed 0 bases at V and 1 base at J, leaving 6 bases unmatched. Germline loops: CDR1 DFQATT, CDR2 SNEGSKA (reference sequence). The CDR3 protein is CSARDPRTGANTEAFF. The CDR3 nucleotides read TGCAGTGCTAGAGATCCCCGGACAGGGGCGAACACTGAAGCTTTCTTT.

This clonotype was detected many times. This chain joins TRBV27 and TRBJ2-5; 12 bases align to TRBD2. There are 18 residues in the CDR3. Germline V CDR1 and CDR2: MNHEY, SMNVEV (reference sequence). The junction had 13 bases not matched to a gene; V was cut back by 4 bases and J by 4 bases. The CDR3 loop is CASSSRLAGVLGGETQYF. In nucleotides, the CDR3 is TGTGCCAGCAGTTCCCGACTAGCGGGAGTGCTCGGAGGAGAGACCCAGTACTTC.

This clonotype was seen many times. J is TRBJ2-7 and V is TRBV29-1; TRBD2 might be the D (5 bases). The CDR3 length is 14 residues. Germline CDR1 SQVTM, CDR2 ANQGSEA. The V and J ends lost 3 bases and 1 base respectively, with 13 bases between them. CDR3 DNA sequence: TGCAGCGTTGATGGGAGCGGCGGGTCCTACGAGCAGTACTTC. Its translation: CSVDGSGGSYEQYF.

This clonotype has a handful of counts. The chain uses TRBV7-2 and TRBJ2-1; 7 positions agree with TRBD2. Germline values: CDR1 SGHTA, CDR2 FQGNSA. The J segment lost 10 bases and the V segment lost 5 bases, leaving 8 bases of the junction unmatched. This CDR3 is built from 13 residues. CDR3: CASSLSGVGEQFF. CDR3 nucleotides: TGTGCCAGCAGCCTCAGCGGGGTGGGCGAGCAGTTCTTC.

At least ten counts were recorded for this clonotype. The chain links TRBV6-1 to TRBJ2-3; D is perhaps TRBD2 (5 bases). The germline V and J ends were trimmed by 1 base and 11 bases, with 10 bases remaining between them. The CDR3 has 12 residues. CDR1 MNHNS and CDR2 SASEGT come from the germline V gene. The CDR3 loop reads CASSEVGIGQYF. CDR3 coding DNA: TGTGCCAGCAGTGAAGTCGGGATCGGGCAGTATTTT.

CDR3 residues: CASSKGRTSGGTYQETQYF. CDR3 nucleotide sequence: TGCGCCAGCAGCAAAGGGAGGACTAGCGGGGGTACCTACCAAGAGACCCAGTACTTC. The chain uses TRBV5-1 and TRBJ2-5; TRBD2 agrees at 13 bases. CDR1 is SGHRS, CDR2 YFSETQ, per germline. The CDR3 totals 19 residues. V lost 4 bases to trimming and J lost 0 bases; unmatched junction nucleotides: 12.

This clonotype was picked up many times. The chain combines TRBV20-1 with TRBJ2-1, with 7 bases fitting TRBD2. The germline gives CDR1 DFQATT, CDR2 SNEGSKA (reference sequence). V lost 4 bases, J lost 5 bases, and 8 bases stayed unmatched. CDR3 length: 14 amino acids. The CDR3 DNA reads TGCAGTGCTAATTGGGCTAGCGGCAACAATGAGCAGTTCTTC. Translation gives CSANWASGNNEQFF.

The sample holds a few counts of this clonotype. The chain carries TRBV2 and TRBJ1-2; the D is unclear. This CDR3 has 15 amino acids. The ends were cut back, 5 bases at V and 7 bases at J, with 20 bases in the middle. Germline CDR1 and CDR2: SNHLY and FYNNEI. CDR3 protein: CASSPGGSLLGGYTF. CDR3 bases: TGTGCCAGCAGTCCCGGCGGGTCCCTTTTGGGTGGCTACACCTTC.

This clonotype was recorded many times. This chain joins TRBV7-2 and TRBJ2-5; no reliable D call. CDR1 and CDR2 from the germline V gene are SGHTA and FQGNSA. This CDR3 has 13 amino acids. Trimming removed 1 base from V and 5 bases from J, with 8 bases in between. This CDR3 is CASSLVFTETQYF. The CDR3, as DNA: TGTGCCAGCAGCTTAGTATTCACGGAGACCCAGTACTTC.